This T cell receptor (beta chain) was obtained from a study of CD8+CD57+ T cells in acquired aplastic anemia. Study results and limitations: Overlap between patients and controls comprised about 30 CD8+ CDR3 sequences.

To note about this clonotype: Antigen unknown.

Genomic DNA provided the template from which TCR beta VDJ and CDR3 profiles were obtained. TCRdb passed the reads through MiXCR, listing each CDR3 protein once. The table lists 400,000 to 500,000 distinct CDR3 sequences, roughly 64% of them singletons. The CDR3 runs to 15 residues. V was pared by 4 bases and J by 5 bases, with 13 bases between. Germline CDR1 reads SGDLS; CDR2 reads YYNGEE. The receptor was derived from a human donor in good health, serving as a control. The V gene is TRBV9, the J gene TRBJ1-6; maybe TRBD1 (6 bases). The sequencing sample was made of sorted CD4+, CD8+, or CD8+CD57+ T cells (not recorded which) from PBMCs. CDR3 coding DNA: TGTGCCAGCAGCTTGGCCTGGACAGATAATTCACCCCTCCACTTT. Translating gives CASSLAWTDNSPLHF.